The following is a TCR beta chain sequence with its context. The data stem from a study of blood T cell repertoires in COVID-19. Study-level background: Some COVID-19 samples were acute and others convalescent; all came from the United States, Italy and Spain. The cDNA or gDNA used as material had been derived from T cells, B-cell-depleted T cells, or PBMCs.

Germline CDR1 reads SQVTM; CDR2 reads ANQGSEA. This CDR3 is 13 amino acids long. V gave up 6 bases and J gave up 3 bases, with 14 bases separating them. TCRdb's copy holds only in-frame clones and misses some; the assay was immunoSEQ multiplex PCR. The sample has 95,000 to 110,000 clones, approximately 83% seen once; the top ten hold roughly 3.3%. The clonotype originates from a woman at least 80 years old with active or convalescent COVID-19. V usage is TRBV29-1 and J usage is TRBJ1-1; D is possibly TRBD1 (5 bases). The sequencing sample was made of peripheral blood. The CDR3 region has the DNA TGCAGCGTCCGCCGGGGGGGGGACACTGAAGCTTTCTTT. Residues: CSVRRGGDTEAFF.